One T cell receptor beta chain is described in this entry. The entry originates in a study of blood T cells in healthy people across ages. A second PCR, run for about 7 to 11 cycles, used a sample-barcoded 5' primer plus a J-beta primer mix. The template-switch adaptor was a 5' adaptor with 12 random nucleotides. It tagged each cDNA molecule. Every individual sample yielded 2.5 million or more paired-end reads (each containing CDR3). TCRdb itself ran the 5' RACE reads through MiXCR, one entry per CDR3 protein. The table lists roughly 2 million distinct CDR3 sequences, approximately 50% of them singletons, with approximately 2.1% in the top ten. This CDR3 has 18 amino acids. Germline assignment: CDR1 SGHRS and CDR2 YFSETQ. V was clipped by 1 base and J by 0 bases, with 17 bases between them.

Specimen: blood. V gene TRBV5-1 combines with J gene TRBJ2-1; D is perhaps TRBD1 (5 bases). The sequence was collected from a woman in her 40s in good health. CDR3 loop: CASSLFLSFRGSYNEQFF. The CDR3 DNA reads TGCGCCAGCAGCTTGTTTTTGTCCTTTAGGGGCTCCTACAATGAGCAGTTCTTC.